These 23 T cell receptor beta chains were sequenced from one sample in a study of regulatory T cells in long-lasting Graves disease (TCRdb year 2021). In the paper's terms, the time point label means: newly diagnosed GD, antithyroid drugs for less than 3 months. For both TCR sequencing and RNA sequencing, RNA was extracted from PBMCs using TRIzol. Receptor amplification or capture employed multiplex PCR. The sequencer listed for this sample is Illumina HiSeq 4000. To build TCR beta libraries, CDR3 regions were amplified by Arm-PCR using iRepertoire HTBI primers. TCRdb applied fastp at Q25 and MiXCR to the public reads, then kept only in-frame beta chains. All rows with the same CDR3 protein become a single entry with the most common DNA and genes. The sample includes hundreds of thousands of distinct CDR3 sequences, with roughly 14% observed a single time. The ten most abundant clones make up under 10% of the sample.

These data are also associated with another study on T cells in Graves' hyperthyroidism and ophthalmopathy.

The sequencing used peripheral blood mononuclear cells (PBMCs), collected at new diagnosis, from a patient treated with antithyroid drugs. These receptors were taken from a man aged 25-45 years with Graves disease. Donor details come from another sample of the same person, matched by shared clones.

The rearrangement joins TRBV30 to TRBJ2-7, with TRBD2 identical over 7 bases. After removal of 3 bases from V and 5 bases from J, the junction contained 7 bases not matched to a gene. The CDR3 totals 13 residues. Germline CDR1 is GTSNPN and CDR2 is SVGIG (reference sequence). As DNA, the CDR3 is TGTGCCTGGAGCCTAGCGGCCCTCGACGAGCAGTACTTC. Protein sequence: CAWSLAALDEQYF.

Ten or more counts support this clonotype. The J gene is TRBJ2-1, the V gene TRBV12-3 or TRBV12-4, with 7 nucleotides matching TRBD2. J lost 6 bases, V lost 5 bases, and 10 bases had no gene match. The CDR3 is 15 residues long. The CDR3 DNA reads TGTGCCAGCAGTCTCACTAGCGACGCGGGCAATGAGCAGTTCTTC. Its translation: CASSLTSDAGNEQFF.

CDR3 in DNA: TGTGCCAGCAGTGAGCGGACTCAAAGAAACACCATATATTTT. This translates into CASSERTQRNTIYF. J is TRBJ1-3 and V is TRBV6-2 or TRBV6-3; no reliable D call. The ends were cut back, 5 bases at V and 5 bases at J, with 13 bases in the middle. The CDR3 loop spans 14 amino acids. CDR1 MNHEY and CDR2 SVGEGT come from the germline V gene.

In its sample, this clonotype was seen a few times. The CDR3, as DNA: TGTGCCAGCACCGGACAGGGAGAAGACTATGGCTACACCTTC. Its protein product is CASTGQGEDYGYTF. The chain couples TRBV19 to TRBJ1-2; 8 bases fit TRBD1. Unmatched junction bases numbered 9, after V lost 9 bases and J lost 3 bases. The CDR3 consists of 14 residues. Germline CDR1 LNHDA, CDR2 SQIVND (reference sequence).

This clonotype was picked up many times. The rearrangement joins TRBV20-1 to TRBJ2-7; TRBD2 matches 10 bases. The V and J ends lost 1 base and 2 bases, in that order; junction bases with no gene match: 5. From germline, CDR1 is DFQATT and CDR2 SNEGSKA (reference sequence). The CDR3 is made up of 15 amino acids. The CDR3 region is CSARVPLAGTYEQYF. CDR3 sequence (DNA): TGCAGTGCTAGAGTGCCACTAGCGGGGACCTACGAGCAGTACTTC.

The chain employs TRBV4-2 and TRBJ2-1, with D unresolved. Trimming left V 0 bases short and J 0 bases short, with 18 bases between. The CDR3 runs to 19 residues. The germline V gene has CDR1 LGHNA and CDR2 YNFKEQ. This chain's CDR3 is CASSQDRIKGLSSYNEQFF. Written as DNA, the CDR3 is TGTGCCAGCAGCCAAGATCGGATTAAAGGCCTTAGCTCCTACAATGAGCAGTTCTTC.

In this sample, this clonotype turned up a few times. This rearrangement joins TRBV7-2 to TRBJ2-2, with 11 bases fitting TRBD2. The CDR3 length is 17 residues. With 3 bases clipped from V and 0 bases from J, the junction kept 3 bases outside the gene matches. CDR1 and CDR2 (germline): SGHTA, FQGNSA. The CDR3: CASSLRLAGTNTGELFF. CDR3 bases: TGTGCCAGCAGCTTGCGACTAGCGGGGACGAACACCGGGGAGCTGTTTTTT.

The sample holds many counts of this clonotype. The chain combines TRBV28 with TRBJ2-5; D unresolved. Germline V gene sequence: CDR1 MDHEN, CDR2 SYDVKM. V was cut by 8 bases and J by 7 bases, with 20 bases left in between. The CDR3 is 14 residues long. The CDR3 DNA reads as TGTGCCAGCGCCCCGGAAGGGTCCAGTTGGACCCAGTACTTC. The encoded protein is CASAPEGSSWTQYF.

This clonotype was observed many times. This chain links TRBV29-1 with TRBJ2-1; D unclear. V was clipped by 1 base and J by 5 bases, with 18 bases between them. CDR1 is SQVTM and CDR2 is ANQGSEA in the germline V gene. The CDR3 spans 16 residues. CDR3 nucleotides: TGCAGCGTTGAAGCGCTTCCCCTTCGGATTGACAATGAGCAGTTCTTC. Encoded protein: CSVEALPLRIDNEQFF.

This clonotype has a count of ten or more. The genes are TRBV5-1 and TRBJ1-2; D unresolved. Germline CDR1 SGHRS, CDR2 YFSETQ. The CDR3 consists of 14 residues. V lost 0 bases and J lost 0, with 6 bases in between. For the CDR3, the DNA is TGCGCCAGCAGCTTGGACGGAGCTAACTATGGCTACACCTTC. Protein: CASSLDGANYGYTF.

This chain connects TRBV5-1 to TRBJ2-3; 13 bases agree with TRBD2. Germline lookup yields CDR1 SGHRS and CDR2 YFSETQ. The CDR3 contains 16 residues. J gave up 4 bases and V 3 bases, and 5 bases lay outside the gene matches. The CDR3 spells CASSSGTSGISDTQYF. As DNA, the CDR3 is TGCGCCAGCAGCTCCGGGACTAGCGGGATTTCAGATACGCAGTATTTT.

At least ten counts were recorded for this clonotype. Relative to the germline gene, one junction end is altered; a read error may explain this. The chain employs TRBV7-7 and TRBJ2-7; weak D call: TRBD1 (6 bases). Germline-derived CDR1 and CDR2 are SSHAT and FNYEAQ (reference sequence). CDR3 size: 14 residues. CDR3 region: CASSDYRDPYEQYF. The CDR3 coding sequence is TGTGCTAGCAGCGACTACAGGGATCCCTACGAGCAGTACTTC.

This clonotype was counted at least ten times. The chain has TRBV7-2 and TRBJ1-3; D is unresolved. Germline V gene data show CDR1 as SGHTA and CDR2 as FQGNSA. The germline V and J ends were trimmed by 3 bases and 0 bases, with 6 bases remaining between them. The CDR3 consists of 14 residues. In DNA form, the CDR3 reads TGTGCCAGCAGCTTTCTAGGCTCTGGAAACACCATATATTTT. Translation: CASSFLGSGNTIYF.

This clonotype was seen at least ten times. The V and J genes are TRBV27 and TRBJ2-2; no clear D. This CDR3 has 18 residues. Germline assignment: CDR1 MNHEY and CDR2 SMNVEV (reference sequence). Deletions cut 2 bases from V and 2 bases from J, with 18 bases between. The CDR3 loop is CASSLIPGRILNTGELFF. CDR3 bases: TGTGCCAGCAGTTTAATACCTGGACGAATCTTAAACACCGGGGAGCTGTTTTTT.

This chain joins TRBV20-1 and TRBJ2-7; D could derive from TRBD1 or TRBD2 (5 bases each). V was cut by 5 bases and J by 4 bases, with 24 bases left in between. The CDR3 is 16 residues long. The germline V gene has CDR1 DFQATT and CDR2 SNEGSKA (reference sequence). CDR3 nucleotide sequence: TGCAGTGCTCCCGCCTACCCAACCGGGGCTCCGTACGAGCAGTACTTC. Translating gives CSAPAYPTGAPYEQYF.

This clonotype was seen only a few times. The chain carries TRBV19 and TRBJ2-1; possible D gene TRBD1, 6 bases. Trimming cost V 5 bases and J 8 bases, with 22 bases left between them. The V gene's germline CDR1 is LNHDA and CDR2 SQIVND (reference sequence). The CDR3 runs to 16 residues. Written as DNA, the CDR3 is TGTGCCAGTAGTCCCATCCCGGGACACGTGCTGGATGAGCAGTTCTTC. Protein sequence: CASSPIPGHVLDEQFF.

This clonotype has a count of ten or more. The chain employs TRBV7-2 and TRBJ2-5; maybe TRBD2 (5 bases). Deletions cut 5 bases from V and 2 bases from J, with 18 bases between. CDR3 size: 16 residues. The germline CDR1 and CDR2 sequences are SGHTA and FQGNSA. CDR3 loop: CASSRAPRVPQETQYF. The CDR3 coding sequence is TGTGCCAGCAGCCGCGCCCCGAGGGTGCCACAAGAGACCCAGTACTTC.

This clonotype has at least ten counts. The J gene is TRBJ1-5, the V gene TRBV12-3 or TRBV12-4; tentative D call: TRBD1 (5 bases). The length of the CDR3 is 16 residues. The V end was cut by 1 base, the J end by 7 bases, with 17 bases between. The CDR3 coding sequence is TGTGCCAGCAGTTTAGGACCACGGGGGAGTGGGCAGCCCCAGCATTTT. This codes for CASSLGPRGSGQPQHF.

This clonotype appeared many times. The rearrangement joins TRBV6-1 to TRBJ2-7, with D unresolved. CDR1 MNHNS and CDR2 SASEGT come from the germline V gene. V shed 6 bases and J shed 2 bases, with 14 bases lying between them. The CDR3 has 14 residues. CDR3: CASRSGGAAYEQYF. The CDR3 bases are TGTGCCAGCAGGTCTGGTGGAGCCGCCTACGAGCAGTACTTC.

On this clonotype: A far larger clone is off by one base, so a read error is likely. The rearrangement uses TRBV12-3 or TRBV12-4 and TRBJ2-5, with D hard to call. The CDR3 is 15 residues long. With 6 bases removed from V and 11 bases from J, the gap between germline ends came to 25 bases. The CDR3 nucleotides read TGTGCCAGCAGCAATACGGGCCCCAAGGGCAATGAGCAGTACTTC. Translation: CASSNTGPKGNEQYF.

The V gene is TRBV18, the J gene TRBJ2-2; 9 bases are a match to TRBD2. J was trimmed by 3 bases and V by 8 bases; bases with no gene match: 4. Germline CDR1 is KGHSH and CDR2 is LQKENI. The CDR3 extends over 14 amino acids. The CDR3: CASTGTSYTGELFF. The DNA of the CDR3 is TGTGCCAGCACCGGGACTAGCTACACCGGGGAGCTGTTTTTT.

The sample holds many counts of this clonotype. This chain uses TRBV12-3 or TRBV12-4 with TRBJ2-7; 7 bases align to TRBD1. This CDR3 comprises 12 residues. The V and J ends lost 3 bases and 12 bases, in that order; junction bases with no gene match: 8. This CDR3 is CASSLGLDRWYF. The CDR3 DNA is TGTGCCAGCAGTTTGGGATTGGACAGGTGGTACTTC.

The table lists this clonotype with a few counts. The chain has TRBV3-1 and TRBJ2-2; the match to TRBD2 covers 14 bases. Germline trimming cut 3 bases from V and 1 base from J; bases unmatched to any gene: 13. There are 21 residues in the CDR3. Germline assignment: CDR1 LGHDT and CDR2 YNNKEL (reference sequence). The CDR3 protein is CASSQWGLAGVAGKNTGELFF. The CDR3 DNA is TGTGCCAGCAGCCAGTGGGGACTAGCGGGAGTTGCTGGCAAGAACACCGGGGAGCTGTTTTTT.